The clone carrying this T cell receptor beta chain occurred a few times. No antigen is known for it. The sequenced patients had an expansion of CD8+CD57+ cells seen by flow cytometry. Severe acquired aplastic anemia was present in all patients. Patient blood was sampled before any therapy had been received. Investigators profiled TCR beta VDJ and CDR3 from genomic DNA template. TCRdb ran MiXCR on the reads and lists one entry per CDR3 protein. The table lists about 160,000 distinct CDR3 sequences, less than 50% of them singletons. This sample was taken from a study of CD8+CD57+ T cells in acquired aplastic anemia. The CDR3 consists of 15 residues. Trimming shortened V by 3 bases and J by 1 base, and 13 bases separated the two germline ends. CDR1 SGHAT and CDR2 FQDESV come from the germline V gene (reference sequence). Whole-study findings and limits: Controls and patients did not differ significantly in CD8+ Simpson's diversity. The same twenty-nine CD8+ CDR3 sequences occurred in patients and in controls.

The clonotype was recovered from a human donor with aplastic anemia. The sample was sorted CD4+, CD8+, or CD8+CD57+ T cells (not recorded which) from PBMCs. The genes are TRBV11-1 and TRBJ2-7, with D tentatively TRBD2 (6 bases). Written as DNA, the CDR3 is TGTGCCAGCAGCTTTAGGGACTGGGGGTCCTACGAGCAGTACTTC. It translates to CASSFRDWGSYEQYF.